The clone carrying this T cell receptor (beta chain) is a singleton in its sample. TCRdb's table, derived via immunoSEQ multiplex PCR, lists solely in-frame clones and lacks some. The data show 270,000 or so clones, around four fifths seen once. With V trimmed by 4 bases and J by 3 bases, 3 bases remained unmatched. This CDR3 comprises 16 residues. CDR1 SEHNR and CDR2 FQNEAQ come from the germline V gene (reference sequence). The sample is drawn from a study of blood T cell repertoires in COVID-19. The material sequenced was peripheral blood. The clonotype was recovered from a woman aged 45-65 years who had recovered from COVID-19. The chain joins TRBV7-9 to TRBJ2-2; 12 bases align to TRBD2. CDR3 amino acids: CASSSSGGAYTGELFF. CDR3 nucleotide sequence: TGTGCCAGCAGCTCTAGCGGGGGGGCGTACACCGGGGAGCTGTTTTTT.